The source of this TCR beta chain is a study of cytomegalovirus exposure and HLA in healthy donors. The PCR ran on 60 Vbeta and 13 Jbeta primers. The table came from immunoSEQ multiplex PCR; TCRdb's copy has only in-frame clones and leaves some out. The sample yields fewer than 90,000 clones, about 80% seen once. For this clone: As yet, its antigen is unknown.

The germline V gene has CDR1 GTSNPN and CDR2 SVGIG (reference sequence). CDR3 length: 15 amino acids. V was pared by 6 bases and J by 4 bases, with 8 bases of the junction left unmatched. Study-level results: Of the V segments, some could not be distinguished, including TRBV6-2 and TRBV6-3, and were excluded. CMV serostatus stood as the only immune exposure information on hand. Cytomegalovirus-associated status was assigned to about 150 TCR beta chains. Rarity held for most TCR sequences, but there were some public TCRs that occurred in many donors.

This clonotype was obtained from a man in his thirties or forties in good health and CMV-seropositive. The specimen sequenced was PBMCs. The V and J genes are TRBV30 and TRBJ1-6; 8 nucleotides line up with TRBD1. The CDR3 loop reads CACWDRSLYNSPLHF. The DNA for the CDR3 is TGTGCCTGCTGGGACAGGTCCTTATATAATTCACCCCTCCACTTT.